Listed here is a single T cell receptor beta chain. Its target is not known. These data come from a study of vaccination and CD4 T cells after COVID-19. Overall study: Across the group, participants received two doses of either BNT162b2 or mRNA-1273 vaccine.

Stated treatment: approximately nine-day PBMC culture with coronavirus spike peptide pools or control peptides (ViraFEST assay). From negative nucleocapsid antibodies before and after vaccination, healthy vaccine recipients were shown to have had no prior SARS-CoV-2 infection. After removal of 6 bases from V and 2 bases from J, the junction contained 7 bases not matched to a gene. This CDR3 comprises 15 residues. With the Oncomine TCR Beta short-read assay, DNA from cultured CD4+ T cells was sequenced. TCRdb reprocessed the PCR reads with MiXCR, giving one entry per CDR3 protein. This repertoire shows about 15,000 distinct CDR3 sequences, around 43% found once; its top ten account for over 15%.

The chain is built from TRBV12-3 or TRBV12-4 and TRBJ1-3; 7 nucleotides agree with TRBD1. This clonotype was sampled from a human donor who received a COVID-19 vaccine. Specimen: CD4+ T cells from blood, cultured in vitro, collected before SARS-CoV-2 vaccination. CDR3 nucleotide sequence: TGTGCCAGCAGGGCGGACGGGACAGCTGGAAACACCATATATTTT. It encodes CASRADGTAGNTIYF.